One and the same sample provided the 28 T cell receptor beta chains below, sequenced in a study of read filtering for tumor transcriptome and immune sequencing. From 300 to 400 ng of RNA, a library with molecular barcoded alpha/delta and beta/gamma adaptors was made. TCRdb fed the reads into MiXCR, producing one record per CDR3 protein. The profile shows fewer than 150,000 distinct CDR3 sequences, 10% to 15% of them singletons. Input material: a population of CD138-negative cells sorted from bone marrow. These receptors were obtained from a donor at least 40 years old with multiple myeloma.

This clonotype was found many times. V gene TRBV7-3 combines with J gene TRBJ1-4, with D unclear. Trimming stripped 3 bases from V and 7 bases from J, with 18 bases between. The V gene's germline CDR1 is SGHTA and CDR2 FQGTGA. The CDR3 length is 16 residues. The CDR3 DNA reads TGTGCCAGCAGCTTTCCGTCGCAGGCGATCGGTGAAAAACTGTTTTTT. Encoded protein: CASSFPSQAIGEKLFF.

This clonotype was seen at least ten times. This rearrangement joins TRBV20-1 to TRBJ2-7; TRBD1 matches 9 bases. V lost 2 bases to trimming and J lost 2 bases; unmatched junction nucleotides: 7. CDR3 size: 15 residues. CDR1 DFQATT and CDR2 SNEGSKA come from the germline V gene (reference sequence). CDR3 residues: CSARNPGTGTYEQYF. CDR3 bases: TGCAGTGCTAGAAATCCTGGGACAGGGACCTACGAGCAGTACTTC.

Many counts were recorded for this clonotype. The CDR3 DNA sequence: TGCGCCAGCAGCTTGGCCGTAACTAGCGGGAGCTTCAATGAGCAGTTCTTC. Translated: CASSLAVTSGSFNEQFF. The J gene is TRBJ2-1, the V gene TRBV5-1, with 11 bases fitting TRBD2. This CDR3 region has 17 residues. Germline V lookup: CDR1 SGHRS, CDR2 YFSETQ. Losses at the gene ends were 0 bases for V and 6 bases for J; bases not matched to a gene: 8.

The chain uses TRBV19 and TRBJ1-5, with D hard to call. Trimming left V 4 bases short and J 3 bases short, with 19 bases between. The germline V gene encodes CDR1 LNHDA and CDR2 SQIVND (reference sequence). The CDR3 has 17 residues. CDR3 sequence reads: CASSTPLRGIANQPQHF. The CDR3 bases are TGTGCCAGTAGTACACCCCTTCGGGGAATAGCCAATCAGCCCCAGCATTTT.

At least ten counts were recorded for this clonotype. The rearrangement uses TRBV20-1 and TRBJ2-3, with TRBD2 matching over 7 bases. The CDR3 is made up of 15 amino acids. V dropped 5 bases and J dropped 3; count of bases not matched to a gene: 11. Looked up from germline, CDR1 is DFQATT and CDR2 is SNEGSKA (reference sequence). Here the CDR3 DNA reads TGCAGTGCTCTCGCTACGGGGGGAAGAACAGATACGCAGTATTTT. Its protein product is CSALATGGRTDTQYF.

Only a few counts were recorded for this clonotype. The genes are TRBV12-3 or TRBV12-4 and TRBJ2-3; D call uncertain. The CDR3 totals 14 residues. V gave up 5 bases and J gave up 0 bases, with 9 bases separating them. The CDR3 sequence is CASSPTRSTDTQYF. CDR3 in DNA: TGTGCCAGCAGTCCCACCCGGAGCACAGATACGCAGTATTTT.

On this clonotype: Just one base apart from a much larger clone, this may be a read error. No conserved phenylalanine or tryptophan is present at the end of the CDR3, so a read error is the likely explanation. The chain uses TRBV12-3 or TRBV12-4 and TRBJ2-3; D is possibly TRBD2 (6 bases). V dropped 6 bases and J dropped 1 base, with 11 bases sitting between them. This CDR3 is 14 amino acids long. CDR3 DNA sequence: TGTGCCAGCAGCCCGGGAGTAGGCACAGATACGCAGTATCTT. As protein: CASSPGVGTDTQYL.

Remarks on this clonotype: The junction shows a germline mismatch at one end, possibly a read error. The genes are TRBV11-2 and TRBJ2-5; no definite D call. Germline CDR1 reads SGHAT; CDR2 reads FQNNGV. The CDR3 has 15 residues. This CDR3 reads CSSSLEWTKQETQYF. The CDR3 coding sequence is TGTTCCAGCAGCTTAGAGTGGACGAAACAAGAGACCCAGTACTTC.

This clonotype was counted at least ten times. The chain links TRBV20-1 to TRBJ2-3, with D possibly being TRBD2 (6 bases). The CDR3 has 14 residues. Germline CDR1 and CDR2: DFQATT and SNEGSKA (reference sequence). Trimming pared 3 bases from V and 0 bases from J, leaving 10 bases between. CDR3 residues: CSARSGPSTDTQYF. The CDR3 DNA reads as TGCAGTGCTAGGAGCGGGCCTAGCACAGATACGCAGTATTTT.

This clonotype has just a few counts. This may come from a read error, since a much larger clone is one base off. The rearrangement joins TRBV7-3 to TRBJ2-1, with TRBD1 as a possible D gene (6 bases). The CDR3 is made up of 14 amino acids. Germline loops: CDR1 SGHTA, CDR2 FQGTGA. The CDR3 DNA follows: TGTGCCGGCAGCCCCGGACAGCGAAGGAATGAGCAGTTCTTC. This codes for CAGSPGQRRNEQFF.

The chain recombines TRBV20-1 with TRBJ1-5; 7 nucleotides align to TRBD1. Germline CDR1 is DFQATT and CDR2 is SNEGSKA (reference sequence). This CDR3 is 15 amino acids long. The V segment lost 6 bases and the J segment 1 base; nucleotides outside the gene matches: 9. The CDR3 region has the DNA TGCAGTGCAGACAGGGAAGGTGGCAGCAATCAGCCCCAGCATTTT. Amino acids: CSADREGGSNQPQHF.

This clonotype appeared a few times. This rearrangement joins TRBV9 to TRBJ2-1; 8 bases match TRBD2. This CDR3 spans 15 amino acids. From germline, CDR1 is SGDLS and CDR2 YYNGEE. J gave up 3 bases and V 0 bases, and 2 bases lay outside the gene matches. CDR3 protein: CASSVGGTSYNEQFF. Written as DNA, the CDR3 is TGTGCCAGCAGCGTAGGAGGGACTAGCTACAATGAGCAGTTCTTC.

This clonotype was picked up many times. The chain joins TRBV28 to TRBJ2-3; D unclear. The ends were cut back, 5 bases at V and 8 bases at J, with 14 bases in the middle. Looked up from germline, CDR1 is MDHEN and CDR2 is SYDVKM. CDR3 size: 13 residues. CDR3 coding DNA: TGTGCCAGCAGTAGCCCTGGGTCTTTTACGCAGTATTTT. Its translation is CASSSPGSFTQYF.

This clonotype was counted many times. The CDR3: CASSLFQAKNNEQFF. The CDR3 nucleotides read TGCGCCAGCAGCTTGTTCCAGGCTAAAAACAATGAGCAGTTCTTC. The chain uses TRBV5-1 and TRBJ2-1; no clear D gene. CDR1 and CDR2 from the germline V gene are SGHRS and YFSETQ. This CDR3 has 15 residues. The germline V and J ends were trimmed by 1 base and 5 bases, with 13 bases remaining between them.

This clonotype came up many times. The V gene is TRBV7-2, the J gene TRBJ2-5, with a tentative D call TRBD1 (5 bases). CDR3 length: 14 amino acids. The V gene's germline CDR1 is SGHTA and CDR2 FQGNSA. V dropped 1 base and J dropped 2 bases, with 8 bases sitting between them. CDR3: CASSLGRGQETQYF. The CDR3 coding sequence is TGTGCCAGCAGCTTAGGAAGGGGTCAAGAGACCCAGTACTTC.

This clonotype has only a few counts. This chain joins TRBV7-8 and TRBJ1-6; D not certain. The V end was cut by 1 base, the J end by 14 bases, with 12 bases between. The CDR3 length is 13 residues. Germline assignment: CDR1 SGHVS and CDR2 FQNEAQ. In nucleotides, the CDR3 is TGTGCCAGCAGCTTAGACAGCCTGGGCACCCTCCACTTT. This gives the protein CASSLDSLGTLHF.

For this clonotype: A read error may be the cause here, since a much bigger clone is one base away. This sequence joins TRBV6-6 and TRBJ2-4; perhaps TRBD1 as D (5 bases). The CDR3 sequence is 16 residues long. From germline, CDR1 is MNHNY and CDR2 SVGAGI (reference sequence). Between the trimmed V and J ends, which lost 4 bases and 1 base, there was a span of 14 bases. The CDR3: CASSFRQSLAKNIQYF. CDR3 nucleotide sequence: TGTGCCAGCAGTTTCCGACAGAGTCTTGCCAAAAACATTCAGTACTTC.

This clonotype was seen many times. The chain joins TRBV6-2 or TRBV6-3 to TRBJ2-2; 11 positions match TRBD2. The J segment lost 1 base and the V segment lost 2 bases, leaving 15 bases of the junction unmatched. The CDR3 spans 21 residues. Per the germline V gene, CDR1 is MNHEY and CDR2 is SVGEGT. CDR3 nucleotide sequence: TGTGCCAGCAGTTACCCCCCTCAGGCTAGCGGGGGGTCCGTGAACACCGGGGAGCTGTTTTTT. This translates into CASSYPPQASGGSVNTGELFF.

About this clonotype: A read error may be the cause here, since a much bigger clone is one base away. CDR3 nucleotide sequence: TGTGCCAGCAAGAGGGGAGCAGGACCCTACGAGCAGTACTTC. It encodes CASKRGAGPYEQYF. The genes are TRBV12-3 or TRBV12-4 and TRBJ2-7; D is possibly TRBD1 or TRBD2 (5 bases each). The CDR3 consists of 14 residues. V dropped 7 bases and J dropped 2 bases, with 15 bases sitting between them.

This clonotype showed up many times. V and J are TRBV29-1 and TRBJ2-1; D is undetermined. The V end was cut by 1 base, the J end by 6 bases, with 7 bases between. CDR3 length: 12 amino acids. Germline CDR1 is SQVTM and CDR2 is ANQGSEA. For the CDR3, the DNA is TGCAGCGTTGAAGTTTATTCCAATGAGCAGTTCTTC. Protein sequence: CSVEVYSNEQFF.

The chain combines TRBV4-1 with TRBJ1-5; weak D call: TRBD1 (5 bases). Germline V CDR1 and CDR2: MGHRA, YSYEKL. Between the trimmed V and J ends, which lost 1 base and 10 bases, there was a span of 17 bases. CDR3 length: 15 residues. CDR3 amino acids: CASSQGRGSGIPQHF. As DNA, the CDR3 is TGCGCCAGCAGCCAAGGCCGGGGGTCCGGAATACCCCAGCATTTT.

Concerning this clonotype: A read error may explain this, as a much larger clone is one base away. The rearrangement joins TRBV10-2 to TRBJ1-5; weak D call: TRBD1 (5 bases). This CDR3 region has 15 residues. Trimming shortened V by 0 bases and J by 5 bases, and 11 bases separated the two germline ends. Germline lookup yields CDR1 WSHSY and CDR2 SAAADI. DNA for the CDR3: TGCGCCAGCAGTGAGTCGGGGGGAGGGTATCAGCCCCAGCATTTT. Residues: CASSESGGGYQPQHF.

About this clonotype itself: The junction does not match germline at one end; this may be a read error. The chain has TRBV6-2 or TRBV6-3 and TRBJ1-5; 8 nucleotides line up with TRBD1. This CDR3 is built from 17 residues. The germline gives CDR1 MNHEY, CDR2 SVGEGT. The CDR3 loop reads CACSYPGDRRSNQPQHF. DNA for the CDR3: TGTGCCTGCAGTTACCCGGGGGACAGGCGGAGCAATCAGCCCCAGCATTTT.

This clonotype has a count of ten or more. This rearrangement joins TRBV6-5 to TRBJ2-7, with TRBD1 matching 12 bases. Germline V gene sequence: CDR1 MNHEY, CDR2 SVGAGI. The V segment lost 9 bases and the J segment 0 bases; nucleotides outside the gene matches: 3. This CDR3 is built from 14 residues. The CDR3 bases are TGTGCCAGTAAGGGACAGGGGGCCTCCTACGAGCAGTACTTC. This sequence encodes CASKGQGASYEQYF.

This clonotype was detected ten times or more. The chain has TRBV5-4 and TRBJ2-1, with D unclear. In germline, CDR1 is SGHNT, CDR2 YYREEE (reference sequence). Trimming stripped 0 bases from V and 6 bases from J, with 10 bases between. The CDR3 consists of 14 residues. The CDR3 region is CASSLGRSGNEQFF. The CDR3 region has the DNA TGTGCCAGCAGCTTGGGACGCTCCGGCAATGAGCAGTTCTTC.

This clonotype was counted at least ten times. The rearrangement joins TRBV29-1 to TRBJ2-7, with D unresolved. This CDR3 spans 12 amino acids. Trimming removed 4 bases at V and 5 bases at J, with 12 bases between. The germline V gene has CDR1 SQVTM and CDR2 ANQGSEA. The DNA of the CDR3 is TGCAGCGTTGGAGTCGGGTTGGACGAGCAGTACTTC. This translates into CSVGVGLDEQYF.

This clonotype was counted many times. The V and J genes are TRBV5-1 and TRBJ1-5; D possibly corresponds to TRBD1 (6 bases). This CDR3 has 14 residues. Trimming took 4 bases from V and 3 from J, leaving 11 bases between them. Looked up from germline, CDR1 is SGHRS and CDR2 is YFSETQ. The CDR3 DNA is TGCGCCAGCAGCGTTACAGGGCTCAATCAGCCCCAGCATTTT. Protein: CASSVTGLNQPQHF.

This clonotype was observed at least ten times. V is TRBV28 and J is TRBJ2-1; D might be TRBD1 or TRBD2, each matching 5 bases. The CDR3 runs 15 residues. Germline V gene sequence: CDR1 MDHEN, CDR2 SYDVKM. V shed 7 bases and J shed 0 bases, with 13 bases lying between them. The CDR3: CASNWDGSSYNEQFF. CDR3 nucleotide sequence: TGTGCCAGCAACTGGGACGGTAGCTCCTACAATGAGCAGTTCTTC. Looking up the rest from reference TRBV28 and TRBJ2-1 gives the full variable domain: DVKVTQSSRYLVKRTGEKVFLECVQDMDHENMFWYRQDPGLGLRLIYFSYDVKMKEKGDIPEGYSVSREKKERFSLILESASTNQTSMYLCASNWDGSSYNEQFFGPGTRLTVL.